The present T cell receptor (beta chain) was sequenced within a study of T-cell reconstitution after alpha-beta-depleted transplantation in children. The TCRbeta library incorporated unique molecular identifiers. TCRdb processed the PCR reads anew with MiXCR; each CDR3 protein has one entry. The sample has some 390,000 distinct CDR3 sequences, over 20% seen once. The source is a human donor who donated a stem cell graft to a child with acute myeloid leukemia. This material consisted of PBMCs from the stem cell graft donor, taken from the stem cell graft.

CDR3 DNA: TGTGCCAGCAGCCGTATCGAGCGGTACGAGCAGTACTTC. This codes for CASSRIERYEQYF. This sequence joins TRBV7-9 and TRBJ2-7, with a weak D call TRBD2 (5 bases). The CDR3 totals 13 residues. The V end lost 5 bases, the J end lost 4 bases, and 12 bases lay between the germline ends. Germline V gene sequence: CDR1 SEHNR, CDR2 FQNEAQ (reference sequence).